This record looks at one TCR beta chain sequence and its context. Unmatched junction bases numbered 11, after V lost 3 bases and J lost 5 bases. CDR1 is LNHNV, CDR2 YYDKDF, per germline (reference sequence). The CDR3 sequence is 18 residues long. The data were taken from a study of patients and donors after allogeneic stem cell transplantation. Via MiXCR, TCRdb re-called the RT-PCR reads, giving one row per CDR3 protein. The table lists some 960,000 distinct CDR3 sequences, approximately 18% of them singletons. This receptor was identified in a human donor who was either an allogeneic HSCT recipient or a stem cell or donor lymphocyte infusion donor (not recorded which). It is not recorded whose cells these are; they may come from a transplant donor. The specimen was blood, either unsorted or a sorted T cell fraction (not recorded which). The chain recombines TRBV15 with TRBJ2-5; 14 nucleotides align to TRBD2. The CDR3, as DNA: TGTGCCACCAGCAGGGGGGAGACTAGCGGGAGGGCCGGGGAGACCCAGTACTTC. Translated: CATSRGETSGRAGETQYF.